The 32 T cell receptor beta chains presented below share a single source sample, sequenced in a study of Graves' ophthalmopathy and Graves' hyperthyroidism. Investigators amplified TCR beta CDR3 regions from RNA transcripts. The library came from an HTBI-primed first-round RT-PCR and a second-round multiplex PCR. TCRdb reprocessed the multiplex PCR reads with MiXCR, giving one entry per CDR3 protein. There are a few hundred thousand distinct CDR3 sequences in the sample; 17% occur only once, and 2% to 3% lies in the top ten. The sample consisted of peripheral blood. Source of these receptors: an adult woman with stable Graves' hyperthyroidism.

This clonotype was detected many times. J is TRBJ2-7 and V is TRBV28; TRBD2 aligns across 7 bases. The junction had 7 bases not matched to a gene; V was cut back by 3 bases and J by 5 bases. The CDR3 loop spans 14 amino acids. Germline CDR1 and CDR2: MDHEN and SYDVKM. The CDR3 bases are TGTGCCAGCAGTTTGGGAGGGTCGGTCCACGAGCAGTACTTC. Its translation: CASSLGGSVHEQYF.

This clonotype was picked up a small number of times. The V and J genes are TRBV29-1 and TRBJ2-7; either TRBD1 or TRBD2 may supply D (7 bases each). This CDR3 has 15 amino acids. V lost 3 bases to trimming and J lost 2 bases, with 17 bases between them. Germline CDR1 and CDR2: SQVTM and ANQGSEA. The CDR3 reads CSVELGQGGTYEQYF. In DNA, the CDR3 is TGCAGCGTTGAGTTAGGGCAGGGGGGGACCTACGAGCAGTACTTC.

This clonotype was seen a handful of times. The chain employs TRBV19 and TRBJ1-1; D ambiguous. Germline values: CDR1 LNHDA, CDR2 SQIVND (reference sequence). The V end was cut by 7 bases, the J end by 0 bases, with 3 bases between. CDR3 length equals 11 residues. In DNA, the CDR3 is TGTGCCAGTAAAGTGAACACTGAAGCTTTCTTT. Translating gives CASKVNTEAFF.

V and J are TRBV5-1 and TRBJ2-2; 15 bases match TRBD2. Unmatched junction bases numbered 3, after V lost 3 bases and J lost 0 bases. CDR1 and CDR2 from the germline V gene are SGHRS and YFSETQ. CDR3 length: 18 residues. CDR3 DNA sequence: TGCGCCAGCAGCTGGGGACTAGCGGGAGGCTCGAACACCGGGGAGCTGTTTTTT. Its protein is CASSWGLAGGSNTGELFF.

This clonotype was counted many times. The chain carries TRBV30 and TRBJ2-5; D may be TRBD1 (6 bases). Trimming took off 4 bases at V and 7 bases at J, with 16 bases between the two ends. Germline V CDR1 and CDR2: GTSNPN, SVGIG (reference sequence). The CDR3 contains 13 residues. The CDR3 is CAWNWGRSGTQYF. CDR3 nucleotide sequence: TGTGCCTGGAACTGGGGGCGATCCGGGACCCAGTACTTC.

This clonotype was recorded many times. The chain has TRBV12-3 or TRBV12-4 and TRBJ2-5, with D tentatively TRBD2 (5 bases). The CDR3 totals 14 residues. V was shortened by 4 bases and J by 1 base, with 10 bases between the two germline ends. CDR3 region: CASSSPGIQETQYF. The CDR3 DNA reads as TGTGCCAGCAGTTCTCCCGGGATCCAAGAGACCCAGTACTTC.

As to this clonotype: A single base separates this from a much larger clone, so it may be a read error. The chain carries TRBV27 and TRBJ2-2; D is unresolved. V shed 7 bases and J shed 7 bases, with 7 bases lying between them. There are 11 residues in the CDR3. CDR1 is MNHEY and CDR2 is SMNVEV in the germline V gene (reference sequence). The CDR3 here is CASTGNGELFF. The DNA of the CDR3 is TGTGCCAGCACAGGAAACGGGGAGCTGTTTTTT.

This chain connects TRBV20-1 to TRBJ1-1; D might be TRBD1 (5 bases). V was pared by 0 bases and J by 5 bases, with 19 bases between. The V gene's germline CDR1 is DFQATT and CDR2 SNEGSKA (reference sequence). The CDR3 has 16 amino acids. The CDR3 region is CSARDPSEGRVTEAFF. As DNA, the CDR3 is TGCAGTGCTAGAGACCCCTCAGAGGGCAGGGTGACTGAAGCTTTCTTT.

The rearrangement uses TRBV5-1 and TRBJ1-1, with a weak D call TRBD1 (6 bases). Germline V lookup: CDR1 SGHRS, CDR2 YFSETQ. The CDR3 contains 15 residues. The V and J ends lost 1 base and 4 bases respectively, with 14 bases between them. CDR3 sequence (DNA): TGCGCCAGCAGCTTGCGGGGGGCATGGACCACTGAAGCTTTCTTT. It codes for CASSLRGAWTTEAFF.

This clonotype was seen ten or more times. This chain links TRBV7-2 with TRBJ1-1, with D unresolved. Germline V gene data show CDR1 as SGHTA and CDR2 as FQGNSA. The CDR3 length is 13 residues. The V and J ends lost 1 base and 3 bases respectively, with 6 bases between them. The CDR3 reads CASSLVADTEAFF. CDR3 nucleotide sequence: TGTGCCAGCAGCTTAGTGGCAGACACTGAAGCTTTCTTT.

This clonotype was seen at least ten times. The V call is TRBV18, the J call TRBJ2-7, with a tentative D call TRBD1 (6 bases). Germline V CDR1 and CDR2: KGHSH, LQKENI. There are 14 residues in the CDR3. With 3 bases removed from V and 0 bases from J, the gap between germline ends came to 9 bases. This CDR3 reads CASSPRTASYEQYF. CDR3 coding DNA: TGTGCCAGCTCACCTCGGACAGCCTCCTACGAGCAGTACTTC.

This clonotype was seen many times. The CDR3 region is CAISSGRSYEQYF. The CDR3 coding sequence is TGTGCCATCAGCAGCGGGAGGTCCTACGAGCAGTACTTC. The chain is built from TRBV10-3 and TRBJ2-7; TRBD2 agrees at 9 bases. CDR1 is ENHRY and CDR2 is SYGVKD in the germline V gene. J was trimmed by 1 base and V by 6 bases; bases with no gene match: 1. The CDR3 totals 13 residues.

This clonotype came up many times. The chain carries TRBV28 and TRBJ2-7; TRBD1 agrees at 7 bases. Trimming removed 5 bases from V and 1 base from J; junction bases left unmatched: 11. This CDR3 has 16 amino acids. CDR1 MDHEN and CDR2 SYDVKM come from the germline V gene. CDR3 loop: CASSEASDRASYEQYF. CDR3 DNA: TGTGCCAGCAGTGAAGCCTCCGACAGGGCATCCTACGAGCAGTACTTC.

This clonotype appeared many times. The V call is TRBV6-5, the J call TRBJ1-1; D not resolved. There are 14 residues in the CDR3. Germline lookup yields CDR1 MNHEY and CDR2 SVGAGI. V was cut by 4 bases and J by 0 bases, with 9 bases left in between. The CDR3 coding sequence is TGTGCCAGCAGTTCTCAGTCCATGAACACTGAAGCTTTCTTT. Amino acids: CASSSQSMNTEAFF.

This chain joins TRBV9 and TRBJ2-6; TRBD1 might be the D (6 bases). The CDR3 spans 16 residues. Per the germline V gene, CDR1 is SGDLS and CDR2 is YYNGEE. The germline V and J ends were trimmed by 0 bases and 2 bases, with 9 bases remaining between them. In DNA form, the CDR3 reads TGTGCCAGCAGCGTAGGATCAGGGGCTGGGGCCAACGTCCTGACTTTC. This gives the protein CASSVGSGAGANVLTF.

The sample holds many counts of this clonotype. The chain recombines TRBV5-1 with TRBJ1-1, with a possible D match to TRBD1 (5 bases). Trimming pared 3 bases from V and 4 bases from J, leaving 10 bases between. Germline values: CDR1 SGHRS, CDR2 YFSETQ. The length of the CDR3 is 13 residues. The CDR3 sequence is CASSWTHSTEAFF. DNA for the CDR3: TGCGCCAGCAGCTGGACACATTCCACTGAAGCTTTCTTT. Full variable domain (rest looked up from reference TRBV5-1 and TRBJ1-1): KAGVTQTPRYLIKTRGQQVTLSCSPISGHRSVSWYQQTPGQGLQFLFEYFSETQRNKGNFPGRFSGRQFSNSRSEMNVSTLELGDSALYLCASSWTHSTEAFFGQGTRLTVV.

In its sample, this clonotype was seen many times. The chain carries TRBV6-1 and TRBJ2-2; tentatively, D is TRBD1 (6 bases). V was cut by 4 bases and J by 7 bases, with 7 bases left in between. The germline CDR1 and CDR2 sequences are MNHNS and SASEGT. The CDR3 is made up of 12 amino acids. The CDR3 loop is CASSGRGGELFF. In DNA form, the CDR3 reads TGTGCCAGCAGTGGCAGGGGCGGGGAGCTGTTTTTT.

About this clonotype: With a much larger clone just one base away, this may be a read error. The V gene is TRBV3-1, the J gene TRBJ2-7; 9 bases align to TRBD1. The CDR3 extends over 19 amino acids. CDR1 LGHDT and CDR2 YNNKEL come from the germline V gene (reference sequence). CDR3 protein: CASSPLQGASGSHSYEQHF. For the CDR3, the DNA is TGTGCCAGCAGCCCCTTACAGGGGGCCTCCGGTAGCCATTCCTACGAGCAGCACTTC.

The chain employs TRBV27 and TRBJ2-5; D ambiguous. Germline loops: CDR1 MNHEY, CDR2 SMNVEV (reference sequence). The germline V and J ends were trimmed by 4 bases and 2 bases, with 11 bases remaining between them. This CDR3 is built from 14 residues. CDR3 sequence: CASSYDTAQETQYF. The DNA for the CDR3 is TGTGCCAGCAGTTACGACACCGCACAAGAGACCCAGTACTTC.

This chain links TRBV20-1 with TRBJ1-6; D may be TRBD1 (6 bases). CDR1 is DFQATT and CDR2 is SNEGSKA in the germline V gene (reference sequence). V lost 3 bases, J lost 1 base, and 16 bases lay in between. The CDR3 loop spans 17 amino acids. CDR3 protein: CSARELQGRSYNSPLHF. CDR3 sequence (DNA): TGCAGTGCTAGGGAGTTACAGGGTCGTTCCTATAATTCACCCCTCCACTTT.

V is TRBV15 and J is TRBJ1-6; TRBD1 agrees at 10 bases. With V trimmed by 1 base and J by 7 bases, 4 bases remained unmatched. Germline CDR1 LNHNV, CDR2 YYDKDF (reference sequence). The CDR3 runs 16 residues. The CDR3 spells CATSRARTGGNSPLHF. As DNA, the CDR3 is TGTGCCACCAGCAGAGCCCGGACAGGGGGGAATTCACCCCTCCACTTT.

With regard to this clonotype: Given a much more abundant clone one base away, this may be a read error. The gene calls are TRBV19 and TRBJ2-2; no definite D call. V was shortened by 1 base and J by 5 bases, with 5 bases between the two germline ends. The CDR3 has 13 amino acids. CDR1 is LNHDA and CDR2 is SQIVND in the germline V gene (reference sequence). The CDR3 protein is CASSIGYTGELFF. In DNA, the CDR3 is TGTGCCAGTAGTATAGGGTATACCGGGGAGCTGTTTTTT.

With regard to this clonotype: Just one base apart from a much larger clone, this may be a read error. The chain carries TRBV19 and TRBJ2-7, with D unresolved. Trimming cost V 5 bases and J 1 base, with 12 bases left between them. Per germline, CDR1 LNHDA and CDR2 SQIVND (reference sequence). The CDR3 covers 14 residues. The CDR3 here is CASSLRHTSYEQYF. DNA of the CDR3: TGTGCCAGTAGTCTTAGGCACACTTCCTACGAGCAGTACTTC.

This clonotype was observed at least ten times. The chain employs TRBV12-3 or TRBV12-4 and TRBJ2-2, with TRBD2 matching 7 bases. J lost 0 bases, V lost 5 bases, and 6 bases had no gene match. CDR3 length equals 16 residues. The CDR3 protein is CASSPSAGSNTGELFF. The CDR3 nucleotides read TGTGCCAGCAGTCCTTCAGCGGGATCGAACACCGGGGAGCTGTTTTTT.

This clonotype appeared many times. This chain uses TRBV19 with TRBJ1-5, with D unresolved. Trimming left V 3 bases short and J 8 bases short, with 11 bases between. The CDR3 covers 13 residues. Germline V lookup: CDR1 LNHDA, CDR2 SQIVND (reference sequence). CDR3 loop: CASSMSAWEPQHF. The CDR3 DNA reads TGTGCCAGTAGTATGAGCGCTTGGGAGCCCCAGCATTTT.

This clonotype appeared a few times. The rearrangement uses TRBV10-3 and TRBJ1-1; D remains ambiguous. Germline V CDR1 and CDR2: ENHRY, SYGVKD. The CDR3 is 14 residues long. Trimming removed 2 bases from V and 2 bases from J, with 9 bases in between. The CDR3 DNA reads TGTGCCATCAGTGAGATTGGGTCAAACACTGAAGCTTTCTTT. Encoded protein: CAISEIGSNTEAFF.

This clonotype was observed many times. The V gene is TRBV28, the J gene TRBJ2-7; 11 positions match TRBD2. The V gene end was trimmed by 6 bases and the J gene end by 4 bases; junction bases not matched to a gene: 11. Germline lookup yields CDR1 MDHEN and CDR2 SYDVKM. The length of the CDR3 is 16 residues. CDR3 in DNA: TGTGCCAGCAGCCCCTTATTACTAGCGGGGGAATACGAGCAGTACTTC. It yields the protein CASSPLLLAGEYEQYF.

In its sample, this clonotype was seen many times. The chain employs TRBV19 and TRBJ1-5, with D perhaps matching TRBD1 (6 bases). CDR3 size: 14 residues. Per the germline V gene, CDR1 is LNHDA and CDR2 is SQIVND (reference sequence). Trimming left V 6 bases short and J 3 bases short, with 12 bases between. CDR3 nucleotides: TGTGCCAGTAGATTAGGACAGAACAATCAGCCCCAGCATTTT. Its translation: CASRLGQNNQPQHF.

In this sample, this clonotype turned up many times. The chain carries TRBV6-2 or TRBV6-3 and TRBJ2-5; 8 nucleotides align to TRBD2. This CDR3 spans 17 amino acids. V dropped 1 base and J dropped 5; count of bases not matched to a gene: 12. Germline V gives CDR1 MNHEY, CDR2 SVGEGT. The CDR3 DNA is TGTGCCAGCAGTTACTTCCGGCGGGAGGCCCCCAGGGAGACCCAGTACTTC. Its translation is CASSYFRREAPRETQYF.

This clonotype was seen repeatedly, ten times or more. This chain uses TRBV27 with TRBJ1-2; D is possibly TRBD1 (5 bases). V shed 5 bases and J shed 4 bases, with 14 bases lying between them. From germline, CDR1 is MNHEY and CDR2 SMNVEV (reference sequence). The CDR3 contains 14 residues. The CDR3 DNA reads as TGTGCCAGCAGTCCCGGGGCCTTCTTCTATGGCTACACCTTC. As protein: CASSPGAFFYGYTF.

Remarks on this clonotype: Likely a read error: the CDR3 ends without its conserved phenylalanine or tryptophan. The gene calls are TRBV20-1 and TRBJ1-1; perhaps TRBD1 as D (5 bases). The CDR3 contains 14 residues. Per the germline V gene, CDR1 is DFQATT and CDR2 is SNEGSKA (reference sequence). V shed 4 bases and J shed 4 bases, with 16 bases lying between them. Written as DNA, the CDR3 is TGCAGTGCTAAGGAGTTGCAGGGTGGCACTGAAGCTTTCTAT. Translating gives CSAKELQGGTEAFY.

This clonotype appeared many times. V and J are TRBV6-5 and TRBJ2-5, with 9 bases fitting TRBD1. CDR1 is MNHEY, CDR2 SVGAGI, per germline. Losses at the gene ends were 2 bases for V and 3 bases for J; bases not matched to a gene: 7. CDR3 length: 16 amino acids. This chain's CDR3 is CASSYITGGFEETQYF. CDR3 coding DNA: TGTGCCAGCAGTTACATAACAGGGGGCTTTGAAGAGACCCAGTACTTC.